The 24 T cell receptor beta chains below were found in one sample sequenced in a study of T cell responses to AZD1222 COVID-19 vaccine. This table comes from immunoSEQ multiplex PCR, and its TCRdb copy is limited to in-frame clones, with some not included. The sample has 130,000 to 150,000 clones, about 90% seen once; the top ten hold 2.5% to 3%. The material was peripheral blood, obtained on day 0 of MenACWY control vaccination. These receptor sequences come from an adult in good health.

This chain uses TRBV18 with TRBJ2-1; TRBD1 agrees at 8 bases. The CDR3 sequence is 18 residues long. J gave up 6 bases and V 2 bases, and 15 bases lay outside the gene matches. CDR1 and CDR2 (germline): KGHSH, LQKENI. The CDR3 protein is CASSPTTAGQGTVNEQFF. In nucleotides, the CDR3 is TGTGCCAGCTCACCAACAACCGCCGGACAGGGAACTGTCAATGAGCAGTTCTTC.

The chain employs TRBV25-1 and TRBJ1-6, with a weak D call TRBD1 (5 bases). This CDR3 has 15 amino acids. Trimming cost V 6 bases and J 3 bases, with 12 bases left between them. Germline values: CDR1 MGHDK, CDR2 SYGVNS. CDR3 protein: CASRGGENYNSPLHF. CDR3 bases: TGTGCCAGCAGGGGGGGGGAGAACTATAATTCACCCCTCCACTTT.

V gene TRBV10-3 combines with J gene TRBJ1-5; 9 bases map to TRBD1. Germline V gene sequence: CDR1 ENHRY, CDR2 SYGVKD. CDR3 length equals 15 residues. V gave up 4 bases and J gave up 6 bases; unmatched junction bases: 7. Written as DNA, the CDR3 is TGTGCCATCAGTGGGGGACAGGGAGAAGGTCAGCCCCAGCATTTT. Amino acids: CAISGGQGEGQPQHF.

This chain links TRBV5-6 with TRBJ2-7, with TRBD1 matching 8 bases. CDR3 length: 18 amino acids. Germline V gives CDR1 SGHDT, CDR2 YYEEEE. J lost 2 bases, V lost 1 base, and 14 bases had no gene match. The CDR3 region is CASSLPQGLDREAYEQYF. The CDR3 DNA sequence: TGTGCCAGCAGCTTGCCCCAAGGGTTGGACAGGGAGGCCTACGAGCAGTACTTC.

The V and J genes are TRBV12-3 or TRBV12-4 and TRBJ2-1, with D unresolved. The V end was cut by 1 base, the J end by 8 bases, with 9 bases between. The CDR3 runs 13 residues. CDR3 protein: CASSLGWVYEQFF. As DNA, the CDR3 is TGTGCCAGCAGTTTAGGGTGGGTCTATGAGCAGTTCTTC.

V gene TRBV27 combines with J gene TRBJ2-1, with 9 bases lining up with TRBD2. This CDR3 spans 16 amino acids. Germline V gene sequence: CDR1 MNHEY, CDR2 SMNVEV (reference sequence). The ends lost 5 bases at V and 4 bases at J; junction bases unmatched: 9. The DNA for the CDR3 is TGTGCCAGCAGTCTTAGCGGGAGTCGGAGGTACAATGAGCAGTTCTTC. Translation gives CASSLSGSRRYNEQFF.

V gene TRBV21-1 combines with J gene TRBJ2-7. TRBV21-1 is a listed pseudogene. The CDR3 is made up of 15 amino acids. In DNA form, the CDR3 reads TGTGCCAGCAGACACGGGACCGCCCCTCCCTACGAGCAGTACTTC. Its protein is CASRHGTAPPYEQYF.

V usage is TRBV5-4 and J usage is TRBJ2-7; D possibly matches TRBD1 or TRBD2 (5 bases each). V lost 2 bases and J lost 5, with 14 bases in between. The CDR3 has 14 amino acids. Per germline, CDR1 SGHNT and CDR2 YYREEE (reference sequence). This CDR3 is CASSFLGAEDEQYF. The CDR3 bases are TGTGCCAGCAGCTTCCTCGGGGCGGAAGACGAGCAGTACTTC. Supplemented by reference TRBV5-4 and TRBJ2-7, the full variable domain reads ETGVTQSPTHLIKTRGQQVTLRCSSQSGHNTVSWYQQALGQGPQFIFQYYREEENGRGNFPPRFSGLQFPNYSSELNVNALELDDSALYLCASSFLGAEDEQYFGPGTRLTVT.

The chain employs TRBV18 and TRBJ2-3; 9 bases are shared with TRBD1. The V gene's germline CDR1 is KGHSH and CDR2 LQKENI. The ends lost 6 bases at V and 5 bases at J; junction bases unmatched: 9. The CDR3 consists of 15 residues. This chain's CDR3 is CASSQQGASGDTQYF. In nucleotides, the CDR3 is TGTGCCAGCTCGCAACAGGGGGCTTCGGGAGATACGCAGTATTTT.

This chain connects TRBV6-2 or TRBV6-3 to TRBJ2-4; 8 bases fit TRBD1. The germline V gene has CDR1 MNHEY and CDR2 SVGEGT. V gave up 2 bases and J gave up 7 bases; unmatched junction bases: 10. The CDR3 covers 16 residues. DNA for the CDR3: TGTGCCAGCAGTTACAGTTCAGGCAGGGGGCTGAACATTCAGTACTTC. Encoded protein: CASSYSSGRGLNIQYF.

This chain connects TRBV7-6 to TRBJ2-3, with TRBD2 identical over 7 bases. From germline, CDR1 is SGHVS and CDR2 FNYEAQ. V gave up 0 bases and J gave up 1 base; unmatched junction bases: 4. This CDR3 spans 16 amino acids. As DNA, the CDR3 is TGTGCCAGCAGCTTAGCGTGGACTAGGGGCACAGATACGCAGTATTTT. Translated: CASSLAWTRGTDTQYF.

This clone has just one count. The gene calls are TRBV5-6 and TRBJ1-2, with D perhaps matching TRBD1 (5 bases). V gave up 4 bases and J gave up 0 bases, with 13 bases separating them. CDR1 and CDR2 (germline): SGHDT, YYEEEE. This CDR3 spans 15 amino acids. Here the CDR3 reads CASSRRQIANYGYTF. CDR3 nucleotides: TGTGCCAGCAGCCGCAGACAGATCGCTAACTATGGCTACACCTTC. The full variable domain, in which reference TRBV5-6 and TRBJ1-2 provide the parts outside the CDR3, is DAGVTQSPTHLIKTRGQQVTLRCSPKSGHDTVSWYQQALGQGPQFIFQYYEEEERQRGNFPDRFSGHQFPNYSSELNVNALLLGDSALYLCASSRRQIANYGYTFGSGTRLTVV.

The CDR3 nucleotides are TGCAGTGCTACCTCTCGGGAGACCCAGTACTTC. Its protein is CSATSRETQYF. The rearrangement joins TRBV20-1 to TRBJ2-5; D uncertain. The CDR3 covers 11 residues. V gave up 4 bases and J gave up 5 bases, with 8 bases separating them. Germline V CDR1 and CDR2: DFQATT, SNEGSKA (reference sequence).

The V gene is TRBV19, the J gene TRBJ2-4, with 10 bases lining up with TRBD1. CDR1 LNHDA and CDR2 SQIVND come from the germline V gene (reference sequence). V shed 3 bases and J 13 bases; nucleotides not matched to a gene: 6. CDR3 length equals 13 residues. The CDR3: CASSITGTGAQYF. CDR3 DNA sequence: TGTGCCAGTAGTATCACCGGGACAGGGGCACAGTACTTC.

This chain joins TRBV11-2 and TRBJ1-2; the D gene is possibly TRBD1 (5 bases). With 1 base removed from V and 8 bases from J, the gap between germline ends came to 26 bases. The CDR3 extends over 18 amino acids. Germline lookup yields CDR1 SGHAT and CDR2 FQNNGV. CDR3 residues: CASSLVGARLLKPRGYTF. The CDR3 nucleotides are TGTGCCAGCAGCTTAGTTGGGGCCAGACTCTTAAAACCCAGGGGCTACACCTTC.

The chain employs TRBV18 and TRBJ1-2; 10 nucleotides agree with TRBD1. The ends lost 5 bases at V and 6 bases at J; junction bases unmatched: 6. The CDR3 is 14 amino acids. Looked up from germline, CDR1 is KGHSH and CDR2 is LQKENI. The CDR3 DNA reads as TGTGCCAGCTCAGCGGGACAGGGGATCGATGGCTACACCTTC. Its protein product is CASSAGQGIDGYTF.

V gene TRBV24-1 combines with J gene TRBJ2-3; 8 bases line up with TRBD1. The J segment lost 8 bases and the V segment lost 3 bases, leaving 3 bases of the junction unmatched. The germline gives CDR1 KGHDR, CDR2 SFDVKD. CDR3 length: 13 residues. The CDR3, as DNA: TGTGCCACCAGTGATACCGACAGGGGTACGCAGTATTTT. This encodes CATSDTDRGTQYF.

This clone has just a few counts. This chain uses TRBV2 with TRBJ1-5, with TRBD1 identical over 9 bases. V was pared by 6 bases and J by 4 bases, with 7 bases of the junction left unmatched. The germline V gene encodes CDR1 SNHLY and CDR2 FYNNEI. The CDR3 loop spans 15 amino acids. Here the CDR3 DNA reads TGTGCCAGCAGCGATACCGGGACAGGGAATCAGCCCCAGCATTTT. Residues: CASSDTGTGNQPQHF.

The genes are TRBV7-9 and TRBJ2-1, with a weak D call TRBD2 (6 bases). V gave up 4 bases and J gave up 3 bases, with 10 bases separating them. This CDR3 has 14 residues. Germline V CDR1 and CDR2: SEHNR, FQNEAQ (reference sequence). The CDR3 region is CASSSWDFYNEQFF. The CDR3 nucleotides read TGTGCCAGCAGCTCCTGGGACTTCTACAATGAGCAGTTCTTC.

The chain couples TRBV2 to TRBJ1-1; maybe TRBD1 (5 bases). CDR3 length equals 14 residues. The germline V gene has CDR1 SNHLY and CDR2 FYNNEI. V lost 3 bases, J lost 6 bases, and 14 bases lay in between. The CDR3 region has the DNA TGTGCCAGCAGTGAGACAACAACGGGGGCTGAAGCTTTCTTT. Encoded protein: CASSETTTGAEAFF.

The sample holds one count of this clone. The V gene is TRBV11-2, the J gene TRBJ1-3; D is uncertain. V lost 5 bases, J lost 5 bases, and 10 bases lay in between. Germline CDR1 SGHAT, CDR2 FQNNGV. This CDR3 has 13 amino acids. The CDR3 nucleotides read TGTGCCAGCAGCGTTCTCAGTCGAAACACCATATATTTT. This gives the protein CASSVLSRNTIYF.

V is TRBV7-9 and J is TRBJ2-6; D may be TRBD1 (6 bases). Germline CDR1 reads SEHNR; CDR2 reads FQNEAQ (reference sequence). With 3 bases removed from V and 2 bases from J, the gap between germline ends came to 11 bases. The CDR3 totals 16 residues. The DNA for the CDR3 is TGTGCCAGCAGCTTGCAGGGGACCCCTGGGGCCAACGTCCTGACTTTC. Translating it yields CASSLQGTPGANVLTF.

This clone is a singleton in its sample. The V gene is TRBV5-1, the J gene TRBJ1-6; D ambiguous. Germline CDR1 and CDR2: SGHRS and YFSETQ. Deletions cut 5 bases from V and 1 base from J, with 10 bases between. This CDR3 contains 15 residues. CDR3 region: CASRMDWSYNSPLHF. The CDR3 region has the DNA TGCGCCAGCAGGATGGACTGGTCCTATAATTCACCCCTCCACTTT.

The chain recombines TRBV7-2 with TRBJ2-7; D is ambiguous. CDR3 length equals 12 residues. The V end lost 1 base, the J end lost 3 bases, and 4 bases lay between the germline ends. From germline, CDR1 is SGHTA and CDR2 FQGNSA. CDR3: CASSLVSYEQYF. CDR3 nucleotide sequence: TGTGCCAGCAGCTTAGTGAGCTACGAGCAGTACTTC.